This T cell receptor (beta chain) was sequenced during a study of response to subunit inactivated influenza vaccine listed by TCRdb under 2018. As for the study more broadly: To follow how T cells responded to a trivalent subunit inactivated influenza vaccine, the researchers relied on deep quantitative profiling of the T cell receptor repertoire.

According to the study, the label for this sample's time point signals: 45 days after influenza vaccine administration. V and J are trimmed by 3 bases and 3 bases, and the gene matches miss 8 bases of the junction. From the cysteine through the phenylalanine, the CDR3 covers 14 amino acids. This entry keeps only the CDR3 DNA: 42 bases, framed from base 1. The CDR1 and CDR2 encoded by the germline V gene (reference sequence) are DFQATT and SNEGSKA. The method behind the library was RT-PCR. Sequencing was carried out with an Illumina HiSeq 2500. Starting from the raw public reads, TCRdb applied fastp trimming at Q25, assembled clones with MiXCR and retained in-frame beta chains. Each CDR3 protein appears once, grouped with its most common genes and DNA. Across this sample there are 430,000 or so distinct CDR3 sequences, with approximately 9.9% seen only once. The ten largest account for 10% to 15% of the sample.

This clonotype was seen a handful of times. No cognate antigen has been identified for it. Base qualities are not at hand, and no much larger clone is one base apart. General study outcomes and caveats: The authors proposed that each seasonal influenza vaccination may bring in only a limited number of new T cells.

This clonotype was obtained from a man aged 45-65 years who received an inactivated influenza vaccine. Donor details come from another sample of the same person, matched by shared clones. This sample comprised PBMCs from blood, obtained roughly 6 weeks after vaccination. This sequence uses TRBV20-1 and TRBJ2-7; 7 central nucleotides agree with TRBD1. The CDR3 protein: CSARNPGQNYEQYF. The sequenced DNA is TGCAGTGCTAGGAACCCGGGACAGAACTACGAGCAGTACTTC.